This note documents a single T cell receptor beta chain sequence. The data are from a study of blood T cell repertoires in COVID-19. Study context: Acute and convalescent COVID-19 specimens originated in the United States, Italy and Spain. PBMCs, B-cell-depleted T cells, or T cells were the source of the cDNA or gDNA that made up the material.

This CDR3 is 13 amino acids long. Per germline, CDR1 SNHLY and CDR2 FYNNEI. The germline V and J ends were trimmed by 5 bases and 9 bases, with 11 bases remaining between them. Per the original data handling: Amplified reference gene primers provided the basis for estimating nucleated cell counts. This table comes from immunoSEQ multiplex PCR, and its TCRdb copy is limited to in-frame clones, with some not included. Clone size and the V and J calls come from that table; the DNA yielded D and trimming. The sample holds around 700,000 clones, approximately 90% seen once. The genes are TRBV2 and TRBJ1-6; D is unclear. The TCR sequence derives from a young woman with acute or convalescent COVID-19. The sample taken for sequencing was peripheral blood. The CDR3 coding sequence is TGTGCCAGCAGTTCCTCGGACTTTTCACCCCTCCACTTT. Translated, it gives CASSSSDFSPLHF. The complete variable domain, with remaining parts taken from reference TRBV2 and TRBJ1-6, reads EPEVTQTPSHQVTQMGQEVILRCVPISNHLYFYWYRQILGQKVEFLVSFYNNEISEKSEIFDDQFSVERPDGSNFTLKIRSTKLEDSAMYFCASSSSDFSPLHFGNGTRLTVT.